This T cell receptor beta chain is from a study of cytomegalovirus exposure and HLA in healthy donors (dated by TCRdb to about 2017). The study in broad terms: According to an earlier analysis of 587 of the donors, about 179 million T cells yielded 117 million unique TCR beta sequences and about 280 Gb of sequence data. A later analysis re-examined previously published TCR beta repertoires from 610 or so donors and added high-resolution HLA genotyping to investigate patterns of TCR occurrence. The study used immunosequencing to profile the T cell repertoires of hundreds of subjects and linked those repertoires to cytomegalovirus serostatus. In the later analysis, no new phenotypic data were used to find candidate immune exposures; instead, reliance was placed on TCR beta sequences and their occurrence across donors. An earlier analysis of approximately 580 of the donors used high-throughput TCR beta sequencing to judge whether each TCR beta V gene segment behaved as functional or pseudogenic. In a later genetic analysis, genome-wide SNP genotypes for about 55% of the roughly 700 donors were used, and that subset was treated as a discovery cohort. Class I and class II HLA loci were covered by the typing at four-digit resolution. Donor age, sex, ethnicity and CMV serostatus were collected together with the repertoire data. The number of typed donors differed by locus: roughly 620-640 for A, B, C, DRB1 and DQB1; approximately 540 for DQA1; around 610 for DPA1; and some 470 for DPB1. In addition to the first cohort of roughly 700 subjects, a separate validation cohort of approximately 110 different subjects was used. Among the roughly 390 genotyped donors, approximately 76% belonged to the genetic ancestry cluster associated with self-reported Caucasian donors. High-throughput TCR immunosequencing, statistical association of individual TCRs with disease status, and machine learning were combined to predict cytomegalovirus infection status. About five DR-DQ haplotypes were handled as single units for association and clustering because linkage in the cohort was strong. Across 398 genotyped donors of the cohort, an average of about 200,000 unique TCR beta nucleotide sequences per donor were sequenced, and approximately 17% of those sequences were non-productive. All discovery cohort repertoires had been generated on a single sequencing platform. An early release that covered roughly 600 HLA-typed donors contained 300 to 350 gigabases of sequencing data and tens of millions of unique TCR sequences. The study was designed to test whether signatures of past pathogen exposure could be identified by cataloging public T cell receptors.

General study outcomes and caveats: CMV serostatus was the only immune exposure information available for the cohort. Assigning TCR associations to individual alleles was difficult when HLA alleles, especially DR and DQ, strongly co-occurred. In this cohort, only TCR beta chains were sequenced, and detectable features were limited by the absence of alpha or paired-chain data. An association between a missense DCLRE1C variant and V-gene and J-gene trimming of TCR beta chains was found in a later genetic analysis and replicated in an independent cohort. A cluster of highly shared sequence variants was judged likely to be a technical artifact of the sequencing pipeline. Compared with the roughly 670-donor mean, donors in an Asian-associated ancestry cluster had fewer N-insertions in productive TCRs, according to a later genetic analysis. A few of the identified cytomegalovirus-associated TCR beta chains were confirmed in vitro to be specific for cytomegalovirus antigens. HLA typing was unavailable for some donors at each locus, so association tests used only the typed subset. Across donors, most TCR sequences were observed very rarely, whereas some public TCRs were present in many individuals. The 87-base-pair reads could not distinguish some IMGT-functional V segments, including TRBV6-2 and TRBV6-3, so those segments were excluded. Roughly uniform sequencing depth across donors was assumed in presence/absence analyses, although this assumption may not hold. In a later analysis, 16,951 TCR beta sequences were associated with specific HLA alleles at a false discovery rate of 0.05. A further reported finding was that TCR beta sequences accurately predicted the HLA-A and HLA-B alleles for most subjects in the first cohort. The study listed 150 to 200 TCR beta chains as associated with cytomegalovirus. Roughly 17 rarely observed V segments, including chromosome 9 orphons, were excluded from the earlier analysis of a few hundred of the donors because counts were too low. In a later analysis, HLA-associated TCR beta chains showed more clonal expansion and lower generation probabilities than non-associated chains that were equally common. A later analysis found that most CMV-associated TCR beta chains appeared HLA-restricted, with HLA associations seemingly driven largely by CMV exposure. Linkage disequilibrium might explain the correlated functional status among segregating V segments, but an unknown experimental factor could not be ruled out. The classifier was reported to diagnose cytomegalovirus status with high specificity and sensitivity in both the original cohort and the validation cohort. In a later analysis, TCR association rates were found to vary across HLA loci, with the most associated TCRs seen for DRB1 alleles and the fewest for HLA-C alleles. An earlier analysis of approximately 540 of the donors showed that most TCR beta V segments appeared in productive rearrangements either about 87% or about 30% of the time, which broadly matched IMGT annotations. According to a later analysis, parvovirus B19, influenza, CMV and Epstein-Barr virus appeared linked to several top co-occurrence clusters. It was suggested by the authors that the approach could potentially be generalized to other disease states and immunological phenotypes.

The library was prepared using the immunoSEQ multiplex PCR assay. The multiplex PCR relied on a mix of 60 forward primers for TCR Vbeta segments and 13 reverse primers for TCR Jbeta segments. A multiplex PCR assay on genomic DNA amplified the CDR3 region of rearranged TCR beta genes. On the Illumina HiSeq System, the amplified TCR beta libraries were sequenced as 87-base-pair reads. The paper's processing steps were these. In a later analysis, some 80 million unique TCR beta chains were counted across the 650 to 700 repertoires, and around 11 million of these chains were shared by at least two donors. A nearest-neighbor algorithm error-corrected the raw reads and collapsed the reads into unique sequences, merging closely related sequences to remove PCR and sequencing errors. V, D and J gene segments were assigned by aligning CDR3 sequences to IMGT reference sequences. For a sequence to be retained, a match of at least six nucleotides to both a V gene segment and a J gene segment was required. Rearrangements were classified as productive when the CDR3 lacked stop codons and remained in frame with V and J, and all other rearrangements were classified as non-productive. CDR3 was defined by IMGT convention, running from the second conserved V-encoded cysteine to the conserved J-encoded phenylalanine. In an earlier analysis of around 640 of the donors, sequences lacking an unambiguous match to a single V gene segment were excluded. An earlier analysis of 587 of the donors classified V segments as functional when productive rearrangements were above 56.7% and as segregating when the standard deviation between donors was above 5%. To diagnose cytomegalovirus status from the catalog of TCR beta chain sequences, a statistical classification framework was built. V and J gene assignment, in a later analysis, came from comparing TCR nucleotide sequences with IMGT/GENE-DB human TR gene sequences. The TCRdist pipeline was used in a later analysis to assign CDR3 sequences and most-parsimonious VDJ recombination scenarios. A later analysis defined each TCR beta chain by its CDR3 amino acid sequence plus V-gene family, and excluded reads lacking a unique V-gene family. To address suspected cross-contamination and a sequencing artifact, a later analysis removed around 600 highly shared, low-generation-probability nucleotide sequences. In a later analysis, a clonal expansion index was calculated for each public chain from normalized within-repertoire ranks of inferred template counts. In a later analysis, generation probabilities were computed using a VDJ recombination model fitted to out-of-frame rearrangements, and the results were checked against IGoR. In a later analysis, hypergeometric tests were used to score TCR-TCR, TCR-HLA and TCR-CMV co-occurrence, with a repertoire-size bias correction applied to TCR pairs. In a later analysis, false discovery rates were estimated by permuting HLA or CMV assignments 20 times. A later analysis grouped co-occurring TCRs with DBSCAN, adding TCRdist sequence similarity when clustering within HLA-allele-positive subsets. Co-occurrence clustering excluded repertoires with fewer than 30,000 or more than 120,000 public chains, plus five with anomalous nucleotide sharing. Here the immuneACCESS table is served through TCRdb, limited to in-frame sequences with V and J called. Missing clones are a known gap in these copies; in checked studies unresolved V genes cover under half, and the rest lacks a known reason. The V and J calls and the clone size are those of that table, but D and trimming were determined from the DNA. Recorded for this sample are 150,000 or so clones; 77% of them occurred a single time. The leading ten clones occupy 1.5% to 2% of the sample.

Turning to this clone: Its target antigen remains unknown. Base qualities were left out, and no much larger clone turns up one base away.

The cohort consisted of 600 or so healthy bone marrow donors. At the time of sampling, all cohort members were nominally healthy, though unrecorded immune exposures were likely present. The donor tested CMV seronegative and was one of the 352 seronegative cohort members. A peripheral blood sample was provided by each donor, and peripheral blood mononuclear cells were used for TCR beta sequencing. Genomic DNA was extracted from the blood cell samples with the Qiagen DNeasy Blood Extraction Kit. The junction shows trimming of 5 bases on V and 5 bases on J, plus 7 bases between the germline ends. The cysteine opens and the phenylalanine closes a CDR3 of 11 amino acids. The entry retains the CDR3 DNA only, 33 bases that are in frame from base 1. Looking up the germline V gene (reference sequence) yields CDR1 GTSNPN and CDR2 SVGIG.

This clonotype originated in a female donor in good health and CMV-seronegative. Material: PBMCs. The rearrangement joined TRBV30 to TRBJ2-1; no confident D gene assignment can be made. CDR3 region: CAWGQNNEQFF. The bases are TGTGCCTGGGGCCAAAACAATGAGCAGTTCTTC.